This T cell receptor (beta chain) emerged from a study of blood T cell repertoires in COVID-19. Here immunoSEQ multiplex PCR was the method, and the copy in TCRdb shows in-frame clones only, minus some. Of 150,000 to 200,000 clones listed, 90% to 95% are singletons. The CDR3 length is 13 residues. Between the trimmed V and J ends, which lost 3 bases and 0 bases, there was a span of 5 bases. The sequenced sample was peripheral blood. The clonotype was recovered from a woman aged 55-69 years with COVID-19, enrolled during active disease. J is TRBJ1-1 and V is TRBV12-3 or TRBV12-4; D not certain. CDR3 loop: CASSLELNTEAFF. CDR3 sequence (DNA): TGTGCCAGCAGTTTGGAGTTGAACACTGAAGCTTTCTTT.